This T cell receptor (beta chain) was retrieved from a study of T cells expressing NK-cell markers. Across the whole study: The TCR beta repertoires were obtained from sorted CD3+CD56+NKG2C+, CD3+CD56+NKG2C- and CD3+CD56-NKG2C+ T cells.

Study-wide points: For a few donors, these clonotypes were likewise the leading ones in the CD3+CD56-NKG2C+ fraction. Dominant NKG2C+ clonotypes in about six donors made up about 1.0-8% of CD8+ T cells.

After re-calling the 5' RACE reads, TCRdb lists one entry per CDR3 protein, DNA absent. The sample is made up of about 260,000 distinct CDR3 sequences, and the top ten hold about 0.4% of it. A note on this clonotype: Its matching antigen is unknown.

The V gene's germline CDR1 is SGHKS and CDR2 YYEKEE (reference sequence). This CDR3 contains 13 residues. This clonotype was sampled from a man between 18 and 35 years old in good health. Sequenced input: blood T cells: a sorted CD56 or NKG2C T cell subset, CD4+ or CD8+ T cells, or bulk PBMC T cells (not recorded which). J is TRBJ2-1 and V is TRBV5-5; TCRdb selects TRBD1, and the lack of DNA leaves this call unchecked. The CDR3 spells CASGDRGLNEQFF.